This T cell receptor beta chain was identified in a study of human T cells and chemical hapten exposure. Looking at the study overall: Minor volume differences among pooled libraries chiefly drove per-sample TCR yield variation. Study outcomes and limitations: Once DPC sensitization occurred, TCRs above 1 in 1000 frequency showed no change. The immune response of these alopecia patients might not match healthy individuals'.

Time point given: pre-sensitization, week 0. Treatment noted: therapeutic diphenylcyclopropenone sensitization with weekly scalp DPC. This clonotype was counted many times. Its antigen is currently unknown. From the RACE reads, TCRdb called clonotypes with MiXCR, one entry per CDR3 protein. This table has more than 250,000 distinct CDR3 sequences, about 9% appearing once. This CDR3 comprises 15 residues. The V and J genes are TRBV21-1 and TRBJ1-6; whether TRBD1, the table's D call, matches the DNA was not checked. TRBV21-1 is marked as a pseudogene. Sample: whole blood, taken in connection with sensitization to the hapten diphenylcyclopropenone (DPC). The receptor's source is a woman aged 40 to 49 with alopecia areata. Some clones in this sample may be carry-over from other donors' samples. This CDR3 reads CASSKEEGANSPLHF. DNA for the CDR3: TGTGCCAGCAGCAAAGAAGAGGGGGCTAATTCACCCCTCCACTTT.